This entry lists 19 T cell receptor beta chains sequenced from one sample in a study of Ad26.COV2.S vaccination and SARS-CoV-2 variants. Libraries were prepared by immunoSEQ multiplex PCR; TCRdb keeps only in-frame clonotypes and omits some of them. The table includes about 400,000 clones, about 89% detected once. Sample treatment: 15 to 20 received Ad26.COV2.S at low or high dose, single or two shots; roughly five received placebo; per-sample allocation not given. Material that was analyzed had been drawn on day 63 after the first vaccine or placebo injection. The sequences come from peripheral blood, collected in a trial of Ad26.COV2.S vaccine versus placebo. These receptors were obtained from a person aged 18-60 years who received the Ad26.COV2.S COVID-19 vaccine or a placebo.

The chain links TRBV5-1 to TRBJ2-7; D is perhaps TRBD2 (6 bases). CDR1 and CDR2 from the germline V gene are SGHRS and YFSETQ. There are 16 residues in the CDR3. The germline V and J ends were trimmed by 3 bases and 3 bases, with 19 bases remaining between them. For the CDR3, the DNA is TGCGCCAGCAGCTGGAGGGAAACTAAAGAGGGCTACGAGCAGTACTTC. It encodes CASSWRETKEGYEQYF.

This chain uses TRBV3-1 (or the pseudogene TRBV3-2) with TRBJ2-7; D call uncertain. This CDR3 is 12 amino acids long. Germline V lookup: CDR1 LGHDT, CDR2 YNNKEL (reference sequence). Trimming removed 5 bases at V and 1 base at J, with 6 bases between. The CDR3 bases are TGTGCCAGCAGCTCAGGTTCCTACGAGCAGTACTTC. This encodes CASSSGSYEQYF.

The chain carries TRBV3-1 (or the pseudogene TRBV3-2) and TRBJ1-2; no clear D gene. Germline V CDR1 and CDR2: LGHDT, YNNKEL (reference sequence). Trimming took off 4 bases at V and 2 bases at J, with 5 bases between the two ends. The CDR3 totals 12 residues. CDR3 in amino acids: CASSLLNYGYTF. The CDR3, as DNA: TGTGCCAGCAGCCTCCTAAACTATGGCTACACCTTC.

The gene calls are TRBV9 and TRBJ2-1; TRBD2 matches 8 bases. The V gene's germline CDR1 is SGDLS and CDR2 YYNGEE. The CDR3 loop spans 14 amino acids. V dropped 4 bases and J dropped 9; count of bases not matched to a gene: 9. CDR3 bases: TGTGCCAGCAGCCCCCTAGGACTAGCACGTGAGCAGTTCTTC. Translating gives CASSPLGLAREQFF.

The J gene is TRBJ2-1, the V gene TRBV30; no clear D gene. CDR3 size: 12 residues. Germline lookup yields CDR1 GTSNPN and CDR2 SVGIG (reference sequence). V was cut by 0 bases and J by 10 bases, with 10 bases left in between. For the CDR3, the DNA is TGTGCCTGGAGTGTCGAATTAAGCGAGCAGTTCTTC. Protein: CAWSVELSEQFF.

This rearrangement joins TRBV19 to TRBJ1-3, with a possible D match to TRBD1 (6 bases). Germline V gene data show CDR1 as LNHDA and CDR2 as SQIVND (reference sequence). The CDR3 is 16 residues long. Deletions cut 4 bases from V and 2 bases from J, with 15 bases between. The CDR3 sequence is CASSNMGAPAGNTIYF. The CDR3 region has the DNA TGTGCCAGTAGTAATATGGGGGCACCGGCTGGAAACACCATATATTTT.

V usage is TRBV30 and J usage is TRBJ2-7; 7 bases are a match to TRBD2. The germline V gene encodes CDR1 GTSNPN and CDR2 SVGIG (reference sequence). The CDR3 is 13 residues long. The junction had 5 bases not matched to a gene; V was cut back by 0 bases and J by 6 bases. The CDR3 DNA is TGTGCCTGGAGTGTGCGACTAGCTGCCGAGCAGTACTTC. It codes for CAWSVRLAAEQYF.

The CDR3 protein is CASSLGTSGKEQYF. The CDR3 DNA is TGCGCCAGCAGCTTGGGAACTAGCGGGAAGGAGCAGTACTTC. This rearrangement joins TRBV5-1 to TRBJ2-7; the match to TRBD2 covers 10 bases. The CDR3 length is 14 residues. Per germline, CDR1 SGHRS and CDR2 YFSETQ. J lost 7 bases, V lost 0 bases, and 4 bases had no gene match.

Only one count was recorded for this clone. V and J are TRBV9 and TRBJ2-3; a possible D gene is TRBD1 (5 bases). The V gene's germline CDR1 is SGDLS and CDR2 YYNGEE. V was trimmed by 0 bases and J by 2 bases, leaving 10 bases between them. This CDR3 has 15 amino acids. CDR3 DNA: TGTGCCAGCAGCGTAGAAGGGGTTCCCACAGATACGCAGTATTTT. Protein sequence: CASSVEGVPTDTQYF.

The CDR3 loop is CASRQSKDYGYTF. In DNA form, the CDR3 reads TGTGCCAGCAGACAGTCAAAAGACTATGGCTACACCTTC. This rearrangement joins TRBV28 to TRBJ1-2; D ambiguous. Germline V gene lookup returns CDR1 MDHEN and CDR2 SYDVKM. V was pared by 6 bases and J by 3 bases, with 11 bases between. The CDR3 totals 13 residues.

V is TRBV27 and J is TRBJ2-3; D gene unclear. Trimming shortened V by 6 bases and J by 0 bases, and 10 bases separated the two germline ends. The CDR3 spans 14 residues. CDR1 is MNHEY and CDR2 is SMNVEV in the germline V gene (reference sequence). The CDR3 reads CASSVRLSTDTQYF. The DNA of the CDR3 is TGTGCCAGCAGCGTAAGGCTTAGCACAGATACGCAGTATTTT.

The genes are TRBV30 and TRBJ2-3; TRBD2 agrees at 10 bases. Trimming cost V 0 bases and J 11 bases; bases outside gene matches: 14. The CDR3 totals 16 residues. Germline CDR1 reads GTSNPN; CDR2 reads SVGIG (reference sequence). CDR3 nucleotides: TGTGCCTGGAGTGTCAAGGGAGCGGGAGGGGGTTATATGCAGTATTTT. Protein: CAWSVKGAGGGYMQYF.

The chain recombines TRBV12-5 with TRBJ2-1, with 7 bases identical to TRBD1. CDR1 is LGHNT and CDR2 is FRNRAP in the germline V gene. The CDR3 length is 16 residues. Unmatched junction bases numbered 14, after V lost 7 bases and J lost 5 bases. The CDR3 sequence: CASAYLVNRGNNEQFF. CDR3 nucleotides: TGTGCTAGTGCCTATCTCGTCAACAGGGGAAACAATGAGCAGTTCTTC.

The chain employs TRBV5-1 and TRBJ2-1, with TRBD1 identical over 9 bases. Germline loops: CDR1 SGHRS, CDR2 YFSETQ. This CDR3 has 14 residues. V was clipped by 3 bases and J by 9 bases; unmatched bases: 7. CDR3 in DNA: TGCGCCAGCAGCTCACTACAGGGGGCAGGTGAGCAGTTCTTC. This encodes CASSSLQGAGEQFF.

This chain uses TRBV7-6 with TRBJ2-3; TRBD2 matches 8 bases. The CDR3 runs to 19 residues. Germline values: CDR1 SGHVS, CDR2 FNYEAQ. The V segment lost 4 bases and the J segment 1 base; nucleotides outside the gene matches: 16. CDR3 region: CASSSQTGGGSGRTDTQYF. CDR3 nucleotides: TGTGCCAGCAGCTCCCAAACGGGGGGGGGCAGCGGCCGCACAGATACGCAGTATTTT. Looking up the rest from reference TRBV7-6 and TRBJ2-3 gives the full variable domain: GAGVSQSPRYKVTKRGQDVALRCDPISGHVSLYWYRQALGQGPEFLTYFNYEAQQDKSGLPNDRFSAERPEGSISTLTIQRTEQRDSAMYRCASSSQTGGGSGRTDTQYFGPGTRLTVL.

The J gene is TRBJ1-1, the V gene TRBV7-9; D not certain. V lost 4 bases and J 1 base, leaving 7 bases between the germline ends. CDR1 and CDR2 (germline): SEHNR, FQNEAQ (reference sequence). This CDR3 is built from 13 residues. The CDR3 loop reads CASSSIGNTEAFF. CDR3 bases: TGTGCCAGCAGCTCGATTGGGAACACTGAAGCTTTCTTT.

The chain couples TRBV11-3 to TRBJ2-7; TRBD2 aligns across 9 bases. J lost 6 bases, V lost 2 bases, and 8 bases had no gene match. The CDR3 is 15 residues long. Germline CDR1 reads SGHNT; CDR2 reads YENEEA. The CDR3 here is CASSLYGGGGPEQYF. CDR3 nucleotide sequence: TGTGCCAGCAGCTTATACGGCGGGGGGGGACCCGAGCAGTACTTC.

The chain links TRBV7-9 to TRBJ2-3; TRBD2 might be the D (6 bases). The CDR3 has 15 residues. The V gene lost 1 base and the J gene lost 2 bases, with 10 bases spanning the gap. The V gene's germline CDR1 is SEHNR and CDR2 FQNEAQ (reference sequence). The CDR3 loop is CASSLGDSYTDTQYF. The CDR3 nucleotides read TGTGCCAGCAGCTTAGGGGACTCATACACAGATACGCAGTATTTT.

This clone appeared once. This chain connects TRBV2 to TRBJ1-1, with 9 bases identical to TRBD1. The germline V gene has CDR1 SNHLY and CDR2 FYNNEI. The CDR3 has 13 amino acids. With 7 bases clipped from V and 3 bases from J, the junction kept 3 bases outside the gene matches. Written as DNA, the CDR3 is TGTGCCAGCATTCGGGACAGGGACACTGAAGCTTTCTTT. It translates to CASIRDRDTEAFF. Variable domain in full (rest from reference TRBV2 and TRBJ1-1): EPEVTQTPSHQVTQMGQEVILRCVPISNHLYFYWYRQILGQKVEFLVSFYNNEISEKSEIFDDQFSVERPDGSNFTLKIRSTKLEDSAMYFCASIRDRDTEAFFGQGTRLTVV.